This is a list of T cell receptor beta chains from one sample in a study of CXCR3-negative and CXCR3-positive naive CD8 T cells. TCRdb reprocessed the 5' RACE reads, with one entry per CDR3 protein and no DNA. In all, the sample yields about 43,000 distinct CDR3 sequences. Sequenced: memory CD8+ T cells from blood. Receptors originate from a human donor in good health. Some clones in this sample may be carry-over from other donors' samples. Both conserved end residues are part of each CDR3.

>TRBJ1-6|TRBV6-6
CASSGAGGVVSPLHF
>TRBJ2-1|TRBV7-8
CASSLERVEQFF
>TRBJ2-2|TRBV7-3
CASSLTFGGGLNTGELFF
>TRBJ1-2|TRBV29-1
CSVEGTGGNYGYTF
>TRBJ2-3|TRBV29-1
CSVYGLESTDTLYF
>TRBJ1-2|TRBV24-1
CATRNRDRGNTNYGYTF
>TRBJ2-1|TRBV29-1
CSVELDGTPSYNEQFF
>TRBJ2-5|TRBV7-3
CASSRTDQETQYF
>TRBJ2-6|TRBV28
CASSPPASGANVLTF
>TRBJ1-2|TRBV20-1
CSARDLTRGDYGYTF
>TRBJ2-7|TRBV25-1
CASLGTGYSYEQYF
>TRBJ1-1|TRBV5-1
CASSPGDRGASGTEAFF
>TRBJ1-4|TRBV25-1
CASSTTGSSEKLFF
>TRBJ2-7|TRBV14
CARPPGMRSYEQYF
>TRBJ1-5|TRBV12-3/TRBV12-4
CASSYFQGTGQPQHF
>TRBJ2-3|TRBV6-6
CASSYWADGGRTDTQYF
>TRBJ2-6|TRBV3-1
CASSQQTSGGAAGANVLTF
>TRBJ1-1|TRBV27
CASSLQPTGVNTEAFF
>TRBJ1-1|TRBV5-5
CASSWGPDTEAFF
>TRBJ2-5|TRBV12-3/TRBV12-4
CASSSPGQAQETQYF
>TRBJ1-1|TRBV19
CASRAGWTEAFF
>TRBJ1-5|TRBV12-3/TRBV12-4
CASSFEAGWNQPQHF
>TRBJ2-5|TRBV12-3/TRBV12-4
CASGLGGRYQETQYF
>TRBJ1-1|TRBV6-2/TRBV6-3
CASSYSGQFEAFF
>TRBJ1-5|TRBV6-2/TRBV6-3
CASSYSNAGQPQHF
>TRBJ2-1|TRBV29-1
CSVLTGTAEQFF
>TRBJ2-7|TRBV9
CASSVGGQGFNEQYF
>TRBJ2-3|TRBV28
CASSLPSSDLNTDTQYF
>TRBJ2-3|TRBV6-4
CASSDRTGGTDTQYF
>TRBJ1-2|TRBV14
CASSHIQGGYGYTF
>TRBJ2-7|TRBV29-1
CSAGTASYEQYF
>TRBJ2-1|TRBV7-3
CASSLAASEYNEQFF
>TRBJ2-5|TRBV4-3
CASSTNRGGGETQYF
>TRBJ2-3|TRBV24-1
CATSDLGPGLDTQYF
>TRBJ2-7|TRBV20-1
CSAPGTAIHEQYF
>TRBJ2-1|TRBV6-5
CASKKAGEQFF
>TRBJ2-2|TRBV7-8
CASSFGTGIGGELFF
>TRBJ2-1|TRBV1
CTSSQWTSGGPKCNEQFF
>TRBJ2-7|TRBV28
CASSGLRSYEQYF
>TRBJ1-2|TRBV5-1
CASSLTRYGYTF
>TRBJ1-2|TRBV20-1
CSAIHREVNYGYTF
>TRBJ2-1|TRBV6-2/TRBV6-3
CASSFHPTLDRVGNEQFF
>TRBJ2-1|TRBV5-1
CASSWGYNEQFF
>TRBJ2-3|TRBV7-6
CASSLRGQSTDTQYF
>TRBJ2-3|TRBV2
CASSETDTQYF
>TRBJ1-2|TRBV4-1
CASSQDLAGVRGYTF
>TRBJ2-3|TRBV20-1
CSAPKWDGTSF
>TRBJ2-2|TRBV10-2
CASGDRGISGELFF
>TRBJ2-5|TRBV10-3
CAISEPTLQETQYF
>TRBJ2-1|TRBV13
CASSGRGRSYNEQFF
>TRBJ1-2|TRBV5-6
CASSSFRGHQNYGYTF
>TRBJ1-6|TRBV10-1
CASSESTDGLNSPLHF
>TRBJ1-2|TRBV29-1
CSVEIGTYGYTF
>TRBJ2-1|TRBV7-9
CASSRTGGYNEQFF
>TRBJ2-2|TRBV4-2
CASTRVGTANTGELFF
>TRBJ2-7|TRBV12-3/TRBV12-4
CASSLRGIEQYF
>TRBJ2-1|TRBV19
CASSIHRESYNEQFF
>TRBJ1-5|TRBV27
CASSPLTADRQGNNQPQHF
>TRBJ2-7|TRBV28
CASSLLRYSYEQYF